This T cell receptor (beta chain) was obtained from a study of blood T cell repertoires in COVID-19. Turning to the study itself: Samples representing acute and convalescent COVID-19 were sourced from the United States, Italy and Spain. T cells, B-cell-depleted T cells, or PBMCs supplied cDNA or gDNA.

Trimming removed 5 bases from V and 7 bases from J, with 25 bases in between. The CDR3 is 16 residues long. Germline CDR1 reads SGHNT; CDR2 reads YYREEE (reference sequence). Original processing notes: Estimation of nucleated cell counts was performed using reference gene primer amplification. Repertoires were generated with immunoSEQ multiplex PCR, while TCRdb's copy carries only in-frame clones and drops some. That table supplies the V and J calls and clone size; D and trimming were determined from the DNA. This table holds about 81,000 clones, roughly nine tenths found once. This clonotype originated in a woman in her forties or fifties in a cohort sampled during active COVID-19. The sample consisted of peripheral blood. The chain carries TRBV5-4 and TRBJ2-7; possibly TRBD2 for D (6 bases). The CDR3, as DNA: TGTGCCAGCAGTTCCCATCCGGGGCTAGCGAGAGGGGAGCAGTACTTC. Protein: CASSSHPGLARGEQYF.